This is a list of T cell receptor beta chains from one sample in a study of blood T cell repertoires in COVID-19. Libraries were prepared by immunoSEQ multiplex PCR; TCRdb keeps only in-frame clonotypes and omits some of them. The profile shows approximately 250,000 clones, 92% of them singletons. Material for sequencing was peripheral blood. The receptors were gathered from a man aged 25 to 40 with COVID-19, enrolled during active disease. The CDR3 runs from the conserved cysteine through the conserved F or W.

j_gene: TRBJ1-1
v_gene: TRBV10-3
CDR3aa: CATWILGGGAFF

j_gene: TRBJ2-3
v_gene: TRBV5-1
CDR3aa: CASAGRVGDTQYF

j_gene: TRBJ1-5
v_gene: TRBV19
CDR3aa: CASNLMGQGNQPQHF

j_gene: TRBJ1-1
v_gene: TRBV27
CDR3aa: CASSPQVARAYTEAFF

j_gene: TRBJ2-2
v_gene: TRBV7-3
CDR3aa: CASSPRLRDRGFPRPNTGELFF

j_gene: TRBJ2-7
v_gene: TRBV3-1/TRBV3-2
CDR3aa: CASSSDTTGLYSYEQYF

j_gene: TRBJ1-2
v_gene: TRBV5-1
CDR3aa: CASSTGTDYGYTF

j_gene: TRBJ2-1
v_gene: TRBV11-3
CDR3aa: CASSFTGDSYNEQFF

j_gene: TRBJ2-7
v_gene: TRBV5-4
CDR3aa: CASSLRGGRGAYEQYF

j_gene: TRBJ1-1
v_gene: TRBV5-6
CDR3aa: CASSLDIGRVNTEAFF

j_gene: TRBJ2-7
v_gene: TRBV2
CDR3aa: CASSEAGDRDSYEQYF

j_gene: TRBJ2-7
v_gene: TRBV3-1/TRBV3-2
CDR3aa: CASSQGHGPSYEQYF

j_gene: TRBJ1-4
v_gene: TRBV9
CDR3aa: CASSGRGGLGHEKLFF

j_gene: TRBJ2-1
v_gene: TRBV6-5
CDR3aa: CASSYSTGGGNEQFF

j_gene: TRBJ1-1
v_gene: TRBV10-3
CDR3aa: CAISERYLNTEAFF

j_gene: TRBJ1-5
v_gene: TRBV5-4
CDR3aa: CASSLPGGNQPQHF

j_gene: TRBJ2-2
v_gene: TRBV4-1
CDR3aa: CASSHLSGGAGELFF

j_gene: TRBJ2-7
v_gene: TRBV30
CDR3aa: CAWSLQGYEQYF

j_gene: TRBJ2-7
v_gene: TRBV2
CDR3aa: CASSEAQGLEEQYF

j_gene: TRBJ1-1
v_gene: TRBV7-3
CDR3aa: CASSPQGPNTEAFF

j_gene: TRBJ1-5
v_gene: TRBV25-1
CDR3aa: CASSESGTGSNQPQHF

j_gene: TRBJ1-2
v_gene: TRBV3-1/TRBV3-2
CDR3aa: CASSLLIRGTGESYGYTF

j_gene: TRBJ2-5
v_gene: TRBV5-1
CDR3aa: CASSLAPGGEPRETQYF

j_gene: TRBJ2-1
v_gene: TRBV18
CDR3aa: CASSPAGTGVYNEQFF

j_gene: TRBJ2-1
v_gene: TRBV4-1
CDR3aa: CASSPGQGPLNEQFF

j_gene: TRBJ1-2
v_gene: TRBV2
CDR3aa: CASSRDRGRVGYTF

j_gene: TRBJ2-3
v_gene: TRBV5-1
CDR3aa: CASSIRLAGGPDTQYF

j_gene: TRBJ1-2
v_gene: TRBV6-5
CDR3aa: CASRQGLDGGYTF

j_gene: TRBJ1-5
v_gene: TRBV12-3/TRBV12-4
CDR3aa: CASSLGGGPQHF

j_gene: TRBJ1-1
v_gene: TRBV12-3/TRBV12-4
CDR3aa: CASSSAGGTEAFF

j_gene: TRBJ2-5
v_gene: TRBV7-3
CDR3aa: CASSPGGQYGETQYF

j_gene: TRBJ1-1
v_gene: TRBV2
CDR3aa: CATSFVPVNTEAFF

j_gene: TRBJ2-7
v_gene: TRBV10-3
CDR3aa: CAIGARGRYEQYF

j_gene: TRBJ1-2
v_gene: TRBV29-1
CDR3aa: CSTQGANYGYTF

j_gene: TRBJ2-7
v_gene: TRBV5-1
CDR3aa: CASSLGDERTGTPFGEQYF

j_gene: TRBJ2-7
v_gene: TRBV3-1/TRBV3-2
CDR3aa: CASSQREGLAGAVYEQYF

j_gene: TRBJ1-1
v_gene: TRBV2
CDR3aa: CASSGQGPPEAFF

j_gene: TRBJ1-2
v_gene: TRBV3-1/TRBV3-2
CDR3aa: CASSQEGRGYTF

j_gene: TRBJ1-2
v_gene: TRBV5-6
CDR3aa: CASSLKRQNYGYTF

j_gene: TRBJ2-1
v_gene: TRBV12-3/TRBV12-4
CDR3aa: CASSLTYEQFF

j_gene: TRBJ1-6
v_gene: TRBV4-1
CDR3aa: CASSQDFGTGLPIYNSPLHF

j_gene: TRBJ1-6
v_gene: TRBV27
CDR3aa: CASSFEGLYNSPLHF

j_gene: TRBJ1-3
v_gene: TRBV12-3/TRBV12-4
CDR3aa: CASTQGGGNTIYF

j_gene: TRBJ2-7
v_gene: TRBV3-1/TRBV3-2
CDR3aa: CASSLGRALYEQYF

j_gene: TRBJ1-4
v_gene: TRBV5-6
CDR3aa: CASSQTGPNEKLFF